This TCR beta chain was captured in a study of blood T cell repertoires in COVID-19. Measured with immunoSEQ multiplex PCR; TCRdb has only the in-frame clones, and not every one. The sample includes 250,000 or so clones, around 82% of them seen just once. Germline loops: CDR1 LGHDT, CDR2 YNNKEL (reference sequence). With 4 bases clipped from V and 4 bases from J, the junction kept 7 bases outside the gene matches. The CDR3 spans 15 residues. This TCR was sampled from a man aged 50 or older who had recovered from COVID-19. The specimen sequenced was PBMCs or T cells enriched from blood (not recorded which). The chain links TRBV3-1 (or the pseudogene TRBV3-2) to TRBJ1-1; TRBD1 agrees at 9 bases. The DNA of the CDR3 is TGTGCCAGCAGCCGGGACAGGGAGAGGATCACTGAAGCTTTCTTT. Its translation is CASSRDRERITEAFF.